The clone carrying this T cell receptor (beta chain) has only one observation. Other DNA sequences from this sample encode an identical CDR3 as well. Looked up from germline, CDR1 is SGHTA and CDR2 is FQGTGA. The junction had 5 bases not matched to a gene; V was cut back by 5 bases and J by 4 bases. The length of the CDR3 is 15 residues. These data come from a study of T cell responses to AZD1222 COVID-19 vaccine. The assay was immunoSEQ multiplex PCR, and TCRdb's table has in-frame clones only and misses some. The repertoire holds over 150,000 clones, with about nine tenths as singletons. This sample comprised peripheral blood, obtained on day 0 of AZD1222 vaccination. The rearrangement joins TRBV7-3 to TRBJ2-3, with 11 bases lining up with TRBD2. The sequence was obtained from an adult in good health. The CDR3 region is CASSPLAGGADTQYF. In nucleotides, the CDR3 is TGTGCCAGCAGCCCGTTAGCGGGGGGGGCAGATACGCAGTATTTT.